Listed below are T cell receptor beta chains from one sample, sequenced in a study of T cell repertoires in cytomegalovirus infection. The antigens for these receptors are not known. TCRdb re-called the reads through MiXCR, storing one row per CDR3 protein. Seen here are roughly 500,000 distinct CDR3 sequences, roughly a third observed once, and the top ten hold 15% to 20%. Sequencing used cultured PBMCs, obtained from culture after CMV antigen stimulation. The receptors originated from a human donor in good health (CMV status not recorded). Some clones in this sample may be carry-over from other donors' samples. Both conserved end residues are part of each CDR3. A D gene is named only where the DNA matches it firmly. Clone size, where shown, is once, few, many, or a class for clones that have expanded.

j_gene	d_gene	v_gene	abundance	CDR3aa	CDR3nt
TRBJ2-1	-	TRBV7-6	-	CASSPYYNEQFF	TGTGCCAGCAGCCCCTACTACAATGAGCAGTTCTTC
TRBJ2-5	-	TRBV7-3	few	CASSYGSMETQYF	TGTGCCAGCAGCTACGGGAGTATGGAGACCCAGTACTTC
TRBJ2-1	TRBD2	TRBV6-2/TRBV6-3	-	CASSYRTSGRALENEQFF	TGTGCCAGCAGTTACAGGACTAGCGGGAGGGCCTTAGAAAATGAGCAGTTCTTC
TRBJ2-3	-	TRBV7-2	many	CASSSSLAGYTDTQYF	TGTGCCAGCAGCTCAAGTCTCGCGGGGTACACAGATACGCAGTATTTT
TRBJ1-5	TRBD1	TRBV18	-	CASSLRDRGYNQPQHF	TGTGCCAGCTCACTCCGGGACAGAGGATACAATCAGCCCCAGCATTTT
TRBJ2-3	TRBD2	TRBV19	-	CASSMGGSYTDTQYF	TGTGCCAGTAGTATGGGCGGGAGTTACACAGATACGCAGTATTTT
TRBJ1-2	TRBD1	TRBV7-2	few	CASSYGQEASGYTF	TGTGCCAGCAGTTACGGACAGGAGGCCTCGGGCTACACCTTC
TRBJ2-7	TRBD2	TRBV12-3/TRBV12-4	-	CASSTTTSGGAYEQYF	TGTGCCAGCAGTACGACAACTAGCGGGGGAGCCTACGAGCAGTACTTC
TRBJ2-6	TRBD2	TRBV7-2	many	CASTLAAYRSGANVLTF	TGTGCCAGCACCCTAGCGGCCTACCGCTCTGGGGCCAACGTCCTGACTTTC
TRBJ2-3	TRBD1	TRBV20-1	-	CSAGLQGSTDTQYF	TGCAGTGCTGGATTACAGGGGTCCACAGATACGCAGTATTTT
TRBJ2-3	TRBD2	TRBV28	-	CASGLAPSDTQYF	TGTGCCAGCGGACTAGCCCCATCAGATACGCAGTATTTT
TRBJ1-1	-	TRBV5-1	-	CASSFKGGRNTEAFF	TGCGCCAGCAGCTTCAAGGGAGGGAGGAACACTGAAGCTTTCTTT
TRBJ1-1	-	TRBV11-2	few	CASSPDPEAFF	TGTGCCAGCAGCCCAGACCCGGAAGCTTTCTTT
TRBJ2-1	TRBD2	TRBV4-3	few	CASSQEPRLAGGYNEQFF	TGCGCCAGCAGCCAAGAACCCCGACTAGCGGGAGGCTACAATGAGCAGTTCTTC
TRBJ1-6	-	TRBV20-1	few	CSARVDSRSSYNSPLHF	TGCAGTGCTAGGGTGGACAGTCGGAGCTCCTATAATTCACCCCTCCACTTT
TRBJ2-3	-	TRBV12-3/TRBV12-4	-	CASSPGTWLRQYF	TGTGCCAGCAGCCCTGGGACTTGGCTTAGGCAGTATTTT
TRBJ2-5	-	TRBV27	-	CASSLSPGLETQYF	TGTGCCAGCAGTTTATCCCCAGGGCTCGAGACCCAGTACTTC
TRBJ1-5	-	TRBV6-1	few	CASGLLGSLWGPIQPQHF	TGTGCCAGTGGCCTGTTGGGGAGTCTGTGGGGTCCCATTCAGCCCCAGCATTTT
TRBJ2-1	-	TRBV7-2	few	CASSLYRVGSVF	TGTGCCAGCAGCTTATACAGGGTGGGGTCTGTCTTC
TRBJ1-3	-	TRBV12-3/TRBV12-4	few	CASAPRTDGNTIYF	TGTGCCAGCGCCCCTAGGACAGATGGAAACACCATATATTTT
TRBJ2-1	-	TRBV4-2	-	CASSQGEVIEQFF	TGTGCCAGCAGCCAAGGGGAGGTGATTGAGCAGTTCTTC
TRBJ2-1	TRBD2	TRBV20-1	-	CSAREDTSGNLFYNEQFF	TGCAGTGCTAGAGAGGATACTAGCGGGAATCTTTTCTACAATGAGCAGTTCTTC
TRBJ2-7	-	TRBV9	-	CASSVGRELYEQYF	TGTGCCAGCAGCGTAGGACGGGAACTATACGAGCAGTACTTC
TRBJ2-1	-	TRBV27	few	CASSPPRDTHNEQFF	TGTGCCAGCAGTCCCCCCCGGGACACACACAATGAGCAGTTCTTC
TRBJ2-7	TRBD2	TRBV7-3	-	CASSLMASGAYEQYF	TGTGCCAGCAGCTTAATGGCTAGCGGTGCCTACGAGCAGTACTTC
TRBJ1-4	-	TRBV20-1	few	CSAPVGLRGRATNEKLFF	TGCAGTGCACCTGTAGGATTGCGGGGGAGGGCAACTAATGAAAAACTGTTTTTT
TRBJ2-7	-	TRBV4-3	-	CASSQEPAGGFYEQYF	TGCGCCAGCAGCCAAGAACCGGCAGGGGGGTTTTACGAGCAGTACTTC
TRBJ1-1	-	TRBV6-6	-	CASSYEVRGTEAFF	TGTGCCAGCAGTTACGAAGTGAGGGGCACTGAAGCTTTCTTT
TRBJ2-1	TRBD2	TRBV7-8	-	CASSVWGGSRNEQFF	TGTGCCAGCAGCGTCTGGGGGGGGTCTCGGAATGAGCAGTTCTTC
TRBJ2-1	TRBD2	TRBV7-2	many	CASRWTSGSSYNEQFF	TGTGCCAGCAGGTGGACTAGCGGGAGCTCCTACAATGAGCAGTTCTTC
TRBJ2-2	-	TRBV7-3	-	CASSLKGKARTGELFF	TGTGCCAGCAGCTTAAAGGGGAAGGCGAGGACCGGGGAGCTGTTTTTT
TRBJ1-2	TRBD1	TRBV19	-	CASSGRQGWRGYTF	TGTGCCAGTAGTGGAAGACAGGGGTGGAGAGGCTACACCTTC
TRBJ1-3	-	TRBV7-2	many	CASSLEGITGNTIYF	TGTGCCAGCAGCTTAGAAGGGATCACTGGAAACACCATATATTTT
TRBJ2-5	TRBD1	TRBV7-2	few	CASSGQGGRETQYF	TGTGCCAGCAGCGGACAGGGGGGACGGGAGACCCAGTACTTC
TRBJ2-3	TRBD1	TRBV4-1	few	CASSQTRGQRDTQYF	TGCGCCAGCAGCCAGACCAGGGGGCAGAGAGATACGCAGTATTTT
TRBJ2-5	-	TRBV13	few	CASKTLGQRAETQYF	TGTGCCAGCAAAACCCTGGGGCAGAGGGCAGAGACCCAGTACTTC
TRBJ1-2	TRBD1	TRBV7-2	-	CASSGSDRGSTNYGYTF	TGTGCCAGCAGCGGCTCGGACAGGGGGTCAACTAACTATGGCTACACCTTC
TRBJ2-5	-	TRBV24-1	-	CATSDLSRETQYF	TGTGCCACCAGTGATTTGTCCCGGGAGACCCAGTACTTC
TRBJ2-7	-	TRBV4-2	-	CASRRDRSSYEQYF	TGTGCCAGCAGGCGGGACAGAAGCTCCTACGAGCAGTACTTC
TRBJ1-3	-	TRBV10-3	-	CAISESNRLGNTIYF	TGTGCCATCAGTGAGTCTAACCGACTTGGAAACACCATATATTTT
TRBJ2-3	TRBD2	TRBV7-3	few	CASSFTLTSGSTDTQYF	TGTGCCAGCAGCTTCACCCTGACTAGCGGGAGCACAGATACGCAGTATTTT
TRBJ2-1	-	TRBV7-2	-	CASSLERATYNEQFF	TGTGCCAGCAGCTTAGAACGGGCCACCTACAATGAGCAGTTCTTC
TRBJ2-6	-	TRBV7-2	many	CASSFGAGANVLTF	TGTGCCAGCAGCTTCGGGGCTGGGGCCAACGTCCTGACTTTC
TRBJ1-1	-	TRBV4-3	-	CASSRRDDTEAFF	TGCGCCAGCAGCCGCAGAGATGACACTGAAGCTTTCTTT